This T cell receptor beta chain was sequenced in a study of cytotoxic CD8 clonotypes in ibrutinib-treated CLL. Study context: The authors obtained response samples at a median of approximately 12 months of treatment, range 6 to 36.

Study-level findings and limits: Clonality increased at ibrutinib response and stayed stable in sustained remission. At progression, however, it fell back toward baseline.

Clones were sequenced by immunoSEQ multiplex PCR, and TCRdb holds only the in-frame ones, with some missing. The sample has about 130,000 clones, around 84% seen once. With respect to this clone: Its antigen is unknown. Compared with germline, one end of the junction differs, possibly owing to a read error.

Genomic DNA (about 2.2 micrograms) was obtained from cryopreserved PBMCs for construction of TCR beta libraries. The sequence came from a human donor with chronic lymphocytic leukemia. The sequenced sample was PBMCs, obtained after 24 months of ibrutinib treatment.

The CDR3 sequence: CASIHRDRGPLF. Here the CDR3 DNA reads TGTGCCAGTATTCACCGGGACAGGGGACCACTATTT. The chain has TRBV19 and TRBJ1-1; 10 nucleotides align to TRBD1. Per the germline V gene, CDR1 is LNHDA and CDR2 is SQIVND (reference sequence). This CDR3 is 12 amino acids long.